The next 31 T cell receptor beta chains were all read from a single sample in a study of shared clonotypes between healthy human individuals. Naive CD8 cells were CD45RO-negative, positively selected for CCR7, excluding terminally differentiated effector memory CD45RA+ cells. TCRdb keeps only in-frame clones here, not all; method: immunoSEQ multiplex PCR. The sample lists around 1.9 million clones; around 93% were seen once. Sequenced sample: naive CD8+ T cells from PBMCs. These receptors all stem from a man younger than 35 in good health. Some clones in this sample may be carry-over from other donors' samples.

V and J are TRBV4-1 and TRBJ2-3, with a tentative D call TRBD2 (5 bases). The V gene lost 0 bases and the J gene lost 2 bases, with 9 bases spanning the gap. This CDR3 region has 15 residues. Germline V CDR1 and CDR2: MGHRA, YSYEKL. The CDR3 here is CASSQEGRVTDTQYF. In DNA, the CDR3 is TGCGCCAGCAGCCAAGAAGGGCGGGTCACAGATACGCAGTATTTT.

The chain has TRBV6-1 and TRBJ1-5; D is unclear. The V and J ends lost 1 base and 2 bases respectively, with 9 bases between them. Germline V CDR1 and CDR2: MNHNS, SASEGT. The CDR3 is 15 residues long. The CDR3 here is CASSEVGFGNQPQHF. The CDR3 nucleotides read TGTGCCAGCAGTGAAGTTGGGTTCGGCAATCAGCCCCAGCATTTT.

The gene calls are TRBV7-9 and TRBJ2-7; D remains unclear. Trimming stripped 5 bases from V and 2 bases from J, with 13 bases between. Germline V gives CDR1 SEHNR, CDR2 FQNEAQ (reference sequence). The CDR3 length is 14 residues. The CDR3 DNA sequence: TGTGCCAGCAGCCACCCCGACACACCCTACGAGCAGTACTTC. This sequence encodes CASSHPDTPYEQYF.

V gene TRBV11-2 combines with J gene TRBJ2-1; possible D gene TRBD2, 6 bases. The V gene's germline CDR1 is SGHAT and CDR2 FQNNGV. V lost 3 bases and J lost 4, with 19 bases in between. The CDR3 has 17 residues. For the CDR3, the DNA is TGTGCCAGCAGCTTCTCGTACCGGGACTCCCTTTACAATGAGCAGTTCTTC. It codes for CASSFSYRDSLYNEQFF.

This chain connects TRBV4-1 to TRBJ1-5, with D tentatively TRBD1 (6 bases). CDR1 MGHRA and CDR2 YSYEKL come from the germline V gene. The CDR3 length is 16 residues. Trimming removed 4 bases from V and 0 bases from J, with 13 bases in between. The CDR3 nucleotides are TGCGCCAGCAGCCCAACAGGGCTGAATAGCAATCAGCCCCAGCATTTT. This gives the protein CASSPTGLNSNQPQHF.

The rearrangement uses TRBV7-9 and TRBJ2-1, with 7 positions matching TRBD2. The CDR3 length is 17 residues. Trimming removed 5 bases from V and 0 bases from J; junction bases left unmatched: 10. Germline lookup yields CDR1 SEHNR and CDR2 FQNEAQ (reference sequence). CDR3 sequence reads: CASSPRTSGGSYNEQFF. CDR3 coding DNA: TGTGCCAGCAGCCCGAGGACTAGTGGGGGCTCCTACAATGAGCAGTTCTTC. The variable domain in full, completed from reference TRBV7-9 and TRBJ2-1, reads DTGVSQNPRHKITKRGQNVTFRCDPISEHNRLYWYRQTLGQGPEFLTYFQNEAQLEKSRLLSDRFSAERPKGSFSTLEIQRTEQGDSAMYLCASSPRTSGGSYNEQFFGPGTRLTVL.

V usage is TRBV28 and J usage is TRBJ2-6; D may be TRBD2 (5 bases). With 6 bases removed from V and 0 bases from J, the gap between germline ends came to 12 bases. Germline values: CDR1 MDHEN, CDR2 SYDVKM. This CDR3 comprises 16 residues. CDR3 in amino acids: CASRQRRPSGANVLTF. Here the CDR3 DNA reads TGTGCCAGCAGGCAACGGAGGCCCTCTGGGGCCAACGTCCTGACTTTC.

This chain joins TRBV25-1 and TRBJ2-6; 11 nucleotides match TRBD1. With 6 bases clipped from V and 0 bases from J, the junction kept 1 base outside the gene matches. The CDR3 is made up of 16 amino acids. The germline CDR1 and CDR2 sequences are MGHDK and SYGVNS. This CDR3 reads CASRGQGGSGANVLTF. CDR3 nucleotides: TGTGCCAGCAGGGGACAGGGGGGCTCTGGGGCCAACGTCCTGACTTTC.

The CDR3 spells CASSLAGEVGSEQFF. Here the CDR3 DNA reads TGTGCCAGCAGTTTGGCGGGAGAGGTGGGGAGTGAGCAGTTCTTC. This chain joins TRBV28 and TRBJ2-1; 7 nucleotides align to TRBD2. Losses at the gene ends were 3 bases for V and 9 bases for J; bases not matched to a gene: 11. CDR3 length: 15 residues. The germline V gene encodes CDR1 MDHEN and CDR2 SYDVKM.

This clone was counted once. Different DNA sequences within this sample yield the same CDR3. J is TRBJ2-1 and V is TRBV7-9; no firm D call. CDR3 size: 15 residues. CDR1 is SEHNR, CDR2 FQNEAQ, per germline (reference sequence). V dropped 5 bases and J dropped 0 bases, with 11 bases sitting between them. The CDR3 region is CASSPKGSSYNEQFF. The CDR3 DNA reads TGTGCCAGCAGCCCCAAAGGTAGCTCCTACAATGAGCAGTTCTTC.

The rearrangement links TRBV15 to TRBJ1-1, with a weak D call TRBD1 (5 bases). Germline values: CDR1 LNHNV, CDR2 YYDKDF (reference sequence). The CDR3 loop spans 14 amino acids. Trimming took 6 bases from V and 1 from J, leaving 12 bases between them. The CDR3 sequence is CATSVSRENTEAFF. CDR3 DNA sequence: TGTGCCACCAGTGTTAGCAGGGAGAACACTGAAGCTTTCTTT.

The rearrangement joins TRBV9 to TRBJ2-5; tentative D call: TRBD1 (8 bases). This CDR3 has 16 amino acids. CDR1 SGDLS and CDR2 YYNGEE come from the germline V gene. Between the trimmed V and J ends, which lost 4 bases and 5 bases, there was a span of 21 bases. Here the CDR3 reads CASSHRTGRAGETQYF. CDR3 coding DNA: TGTGCCAGCAGCCATCGGACAGGGAGGGCGGGGGAGACCCAGTACTTC.

The V and J genes are TRBV19 and TRBJ2-1, with TRBD2 matching 13 bases. The CDR3 covers 15 residues. After removal of 4 bases from V and 8 bases from J, the junction contained 5 bases not matched to a gene. The germline gives CDR1 LNHDA, CDR2 SQIVND (reference sequence). The CDR3 loop reads CASSTGTSGNDEQFF. Written as DNA, the CDR3 is TGTGCCAGTAGTACCGGGACTAGCGGGAACGATGAGCAGTTCTTC.

The V call is TRBV5-6, the J call TRBJ2-5; D remains ambiguous. Matching the DNA end better, TRBJ2-7 makes the J call doubtful. Germline V CDR1 and CDR2: SGHDT, YYEEEE. CDR3 length equals 14 residues. CDR3 sequence: CASSLGGSPYEQYF. The CDR3 DNA reads as TGTGCCAGCAGCTTGGGAGGTTCCCCCTACGAGCAGTACTTC.

This clone has only one observation. V is TRBV27 and J is TRBJ2-5; 10 bases match TRBD1. Germline V gene data show CDR1 as MNHEY and CDR2 as SMNVEV (reference sequence). The CDR3 is 13 residues long. V was pared by 10 bases and J by 6 bases, with 8 bases of the junction left unmatched. The CDR3 DNA sequence: TGTGCCACGACAGGGGGCGCGGAGCAGACCCAGTACTTC. Its protein product is CATTGGAEQTQYF.

The V gene is TRBV5-6, the J gene TRBJ1-2; D not resolved. This CDR3 has 12 residues. V shed 1 base and J shed 4 bases, with 5 bases lying between them. Per germline, CDR1 SGHDT and CDR2 YYEEEE. CDR3 bases: TGTGCCAGCAGCTTGCGGCGCTATGGCTACACCTTC. Amino acids: CASSLRRYGYTF.

This chain links TRBV7-6 with TRBJ2-7, with unresolved D. Trimming stripped 4 bases from V and 1 base from J, with 11 bases between. In germline, CDR1 is SGHVS, CDR2 FNYEAQ. CDR3 length: 14 residues. The CDR3 DNA sequence: TGTGCCAGCAGCTCACGGGTAGAATCCTACGAGCAGTACTTC. Translation: CASSSRVESYEQYF.

V usage is TRBV6-5 and J usage is TRBJ2-3; 7 bases match TRBD2. Germline values: CDR1 MNHEY, CDR2 SVGAGI. V gave up 3 bases and J gave up 2 bases; unmatched junction bases: 8. The CDR3 has 16 residues. The CDR3 nucleotides are TGTGCCAGCAGTTATCTAGCGGAACAACCCACAGATACGCAGTATTTT. Translated: CASSYLAEQPTDTQYF.

This clone came up once. The V and J genes are TRBV6-5 and TRBJ2-5; maybe TRBD2 (6 bases). The germline V gene has CDR1 MNHEY and CDR2 SVGAGI. With 6 bases removed from V and 6 bases from J, the gap between germline ends came to 17 bases. The CDR3 covers 14 residues. CDR3 sequence: CASRGGDNRKTQYF. In nucleotides, the CDR3 is TGTGCCAGCAGAGGAGGGGATAATAGAAAGACCCAGTACTTC.

This sequence joins TRBV15 and TRBJ2-1; perhaps TRBD2 as D (5 bases). Trimming left V 1 base short and J 7 bases short, with 14 bases between. The CDR3 consists of 15 residues. The germline V gene encodes CDR1 LNHNV and CDR2 YYDKDF (reference sequence). CDR3 nucleotides: TGTGCCACCAGCAGAGGGCCCCTACTAGGAAATGAGCAGTTCTTC. Translating gives CATSRGPLLGNEQFF.

V is TRBV29-1 and J is TRBJ2-1, with 9 bases matching TRBD2. Germline CDR1 SQVTM, CDR2 ANQGSEA. The CDR3 is 16 residues long. The V and J ends lost 4 bases and 1 base, in that order; junction bases with no gene match: 8. CDR3: CSVVSLAGLSYNEQFF. The CDR3 DNA follows: TGCAGCGTTGTGAGTCTAGCGGGATTATCCTACAATGAGCAGTTCTTC.

This chain joins TRBV6-5 and TRBJ2-2; D not resolved. V dropped 5 bases and J dropped 7 bases, with 11 bases sitting between them. The CDR3 is 13 residues long. CDR1 is MNHEY and CDR2 is SVGAGI in the germline V gene. CDR3: CASSIIVGGELFF. DNA for the CDR3: TGTGCCAGCAGTATAATAGTAGGCGGGGAGCTGTTTTTT.

The chain carries TRBV7-9 and TRBJ1-4, with 11 bases matching TRBD1. This CDR3 spans 15 amino acids. Germline-derived CDR1 and CDR2 are SEHNR and FQNEAQ (reference sequence). V shed 5 bases and J 11 bases; nucleotides not matched to a gene: 10. In nucleotides, the CDR3 is TGTGCCAGCAGCCACGGGACAGGGGGTGAGGAGAAACTGTTTTTT. Translating it yields CASSHGTGGEEKLFF.

The chain combines TRBV28 with TRBJ2-1, with unresolved D. This CDR3 spans 14 amino acids. The V gene lost 5 bases and the J gene lost 4 bases, with 12 bases spanning the gap. The V gene's germline CDR1 is MDHEN and CDR2 SYDVKM. The CDR3 DNA follows: TGTGCCAGCAGTCCACCGGAGTTTTACAATGAGCAGTTCTTC. Residues: CASSPPEFYNEQFF.

This rearrangement joins TRBV5-1 to TRBJ2-5; 9 bases match TRBD2. CDR1 and CDR2 from the germline V gene are SGHRS and YFSETQ. This CDR3 comprises 17 residues. Unmatched junction bases numbered 11, after V lost 4 bases and J lost 1 base. The DNA of the CDR3 is TGCGCCAGCAGCCTTCATGTCCAGCGGGAGGTCCAAGAGACCCAGTACTTC. Its translation: CASSLHVQREVQETQYF.

Only a few counts were recorded for this clone. The V gene is TRBV7-9, the J gene TRBJ1-4; maybe TRBD1 (5 bases). Trimming took 1 base from V and 4 from J, leaving 16 bases between them. CDR1 SEHNR and CDR2 FQNEAQ come from the germline V gene (reference sequence). CDR3 length: 17 amino acids. In nucleotides, the CDR3 is TGTGCCAGCAGCTTAGTTATGCGGGACCACCTTAATGAAAAACTGTTTTTT. Amino acid sequence: CASSLVMRDHLNEKLFF.

V usage is TRBV9 and J usage is TRBJ2-5; D not resolved. Germline assignment: CDR1 SGDLS and CDR2 YYNGEE. Trimming cost V 0 bases and J 2 bases, with 8 bases left between them. The CDR3 totals 14 residues. As DNA, the CDR3 is TGTGCCAGCAGCGTAGCGGCTAAGCAAGAGACCCAGTACTTC. Its protein product is CASSVAAKQETQYF.

This chain uses TRBV14 with TRBJ1-2; 10 bases are a match to TRBD1. The CDR3 has 13 residues. Trimming at V came to 6 bases and at J to 3 bases, leaving 1 base not matched to a gene. Per the germline V gene, CDR1 is SGHDN and CDR2 is FVKESK. The CDR3 nucleotides read TGTGCCAGCAGGGACAGGGGGGACTATGGCTACACCTTC. It codes for CASRDRGDYGYTF.

Comment on this clone: At one end the junction does not follow the germline gene, possibly because of a read error. The chain recombines TRBV6-1 with TRBJ2-7, with TRBD2 matching over 7 bases. The V gene's germline CDR1 is MNHNS and CDR2 SASEGT. There are 16 residues in the CDR3. The CDR3 DNA reads TGTGCCAGCAATGAAGCGGGGTTGGGGATGAACTACGAGCAGTACTTC. The encoded protein is CASNEAGLGMNYEQYF.

V is TRBV7-6 and J is TRBJ2-7, with 9 nucleotides matching TRBD2. With V trimmed by 3 bases and J by 6 bases, 9 bases remained unmatched. This CDR3 region has 15 residues. The germline V gene encodes CDR1 SGHVS and CDR2 FNYEAQ. The CDR3 reads CASSLLGGRAVEQYF. In nucleotides, the CDR3 is TGTGCCAGCAGCTTGCTGGGCGGGAGGGCCGTCGAGCAGTACTTC.

The chain is built from TRBV15 and TRBJ2-1; D unclear. V gave up 2 bases and J gave up 3 bases, with 8 bases separating them. Germline values: CDR1 LNHNV, CDR2 YYDKDF (reference sequence). This CDR3 contains 14 residues. CDR3 DNA: TGTGCCACCAGCAGAAGGACCGTCTACAATGAGCAGTTCTTC. Translating gives CATSRRTVYNEQFF.